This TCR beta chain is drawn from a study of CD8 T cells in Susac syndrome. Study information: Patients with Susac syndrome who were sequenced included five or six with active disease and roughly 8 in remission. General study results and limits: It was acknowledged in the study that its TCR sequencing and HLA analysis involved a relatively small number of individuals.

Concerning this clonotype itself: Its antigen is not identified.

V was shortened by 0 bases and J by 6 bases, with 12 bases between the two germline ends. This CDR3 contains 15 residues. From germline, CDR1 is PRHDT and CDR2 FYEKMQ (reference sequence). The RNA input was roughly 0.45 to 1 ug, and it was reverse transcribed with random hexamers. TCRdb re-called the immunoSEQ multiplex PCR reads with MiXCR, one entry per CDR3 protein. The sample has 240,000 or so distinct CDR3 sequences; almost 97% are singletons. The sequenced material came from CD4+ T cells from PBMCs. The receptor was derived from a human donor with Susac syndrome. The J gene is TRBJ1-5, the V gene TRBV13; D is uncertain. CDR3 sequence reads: CASSLGRIRGQPQHF. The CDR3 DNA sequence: TGTGCCAGCAGCTTAGGCAGAATAAGAGGTCAGCCCCAGCATTTT.